These 29 T cell receptor beta chains share one sample of origin, sequenced in a study of PD-1 blockade in classical Hodgkin lymphoma (dated by TCRdb to about 2020). The time point label for this specimen denotes: cycle 4 day 1 (C4D1), after 6 weeks of nivolumab. Relapse after autologous stem cell transplantation had occurred in all trial patients, and cohorts A, B and C were distinguished by prior brentuximab vedotin exposure. Libraries were constructed by the immunoSEQ multiplex PCR assay. TCRdb retrieved this table from immuneACCESS and kept in-frame rearrangements only. Not all clones are present; in checked studies, unresolved V genes account for under half, and no reason is known for the remainder. The sample contains 15,000 to 20,000 clones, roughly 85% of them found a single time. The ten most abundant clones make up 13% of the sample. This sample comprised peripheral blood mononuclear cells (PBMCs), obtained before the fourth cycle of nivolumab. These receptor sequences come from a human donor with classical Hodgkin lymphoma.

The genes are TRBV7-2 and TRBJ2-1, with 12 nucleotides matching TRBD2. CDR1 is SGHTA, CDR2 FQGNSA, per germline. V shed 2 bases, J shed 0 bases, and the junction held 5 bases outside the gene matches. This CDR3 comprises 18 residues. The CDR3 sequence: CASSLKLAGGHSYNEQFF. In DNA, the CDR3 is TGTGCCAGCAGCTTAAAACTAGCGGGGGGCCACTCCTACAATGAGCAGTTCTTC. The whole variable domain, remainder taken from reference TRBV7-2 and TRBJ2-1, is GAGVSQSPSNKVTEKGKDVELRCDPISGHTALYWYRQSLGQGLEFLIYFQGNSAPDKSGLPSDRFSAERTGGSVSTLTIQRTQQEDSAVYLCASSLKLAGGHSYNEQFFGPGTRLTVL.

The CDR3 DNA sequence: TGCGCCAGCAGCTTGGGGACCTATGAAAAACTGTTTTTT. It encodes CASSLGTYEKLFF. J is TRBJ1-4 and V is TRBV5-1; D is unclear. The V gene's germline CDR1 is SGHRS and CDR2 YFSETQ. Trimming stripped 0 bases from V and 6 bases from J, with 6 bases between. The CDR3 sequence is 13 residues long.

This clone has more than one count but fewer than ten. The chain carries TRBV19 and TRBJ1-2; D is possibly TRBD1 (5 bases). This CDR3 is built from 12 residues. The germline V and J ends were trimmed by 8 bases and 4 bases, with 11 bases remaining between them. CDR1 is LNHDA and CDR2 is SQIVND in the germline V gene (reference sequence). The CDR3 spells CASGSGGYGYTF. In nucleotides, the CDR3 is TGTGCCAGTGGGTCCGGGGGCTATGGCTACACCTTC.

This chain joins TRBV7-8 and TRBJ2-2, with D possibly matching TRBD1 (5 bases). The CDR3 extends over 14 amino acids. Germline V gene data show CDR1 as SGHVS and CDR2 as FQNEAQ. The V end was cut by 1 base, the J end by 4 bases, with 7 bases between. The CDR3 region is CASSLGQITGELFF. In nucleotides, the CDR3 is TGTGCCAGCAGCTTAGGACAGATCACCGGGGAGCTGTTTTTT. The full variable domain, its missing parts supplied by reference TRBV7-8 and TRBJ2-2, is GAGVSQSPRYKVAKRGQDVALRCDPISGHVSLFWYQQALGQGPEFLTYFQNEAQLDKSGLPSDRFFAERPEGSVSTLKIQRTQQEDSAVYLCASSLGQITGELFFGEGSRLTVL.

The rearrangement uses TRBV6-1 and TRBJ2-7; D is perhaps TRBD1 or TRBD2 (5 bases each). V lost 9 bases, J lost 5 bases, and 23 bases lay in between. CDR1 and CDR2 (germline): MNHNS, SASEGT. The CDR3 is 15 residues long. Here the CDR3 DNA reads TGTGCCAGGGCTCTCCCGGGACGCGGAGGAAACGAGCAGTACTTC. Protein product: CARALPGRGGNEQYF.

This chain joins TRBV2 and TRBJ2-5; D is possibly TRBD2 (6 bases). V was trimmed by 1 base and J by 6 bases, leaving 18 bases between them. The CDR3 runs to 16 residues. Germline CDR1 and CDR2: SNHLY and FYNNEI. CDR3 DNA sequence: TGTGCCAGCAGTGAAGATCTAGAACTAGCCGTTAAGACCCAGTACTTC. Translation gives CASSEDLELAVKTQYF.

The gene calls are TRBV5-1 and TRBJ2-3; D is uncertain. The V gene's germline CDR1 is SGHRS and CDR2 YFSETQ. Trimming removed 0 bases at V and 3 bases at J, with 11 bases between. This CDR3 contains 15 residues. The CDR3 sequence is CASSLGAPNTDTQYF. The CDR3 DNA reads TGCGCCAGCAGCTTGGGGGCCCCCAATACAGATACGCAGTATTTT.

The chain employs TRBV5-1 and TRBJ1-2; D call uncertain. The CDR3 runs to 14 residues. Germline V CDR1 and CDR2: SGHRS, YFSETQ. V was clipped by 0 bases and J by 0 bases, with 6 bases between them. CDR3 coding DNA: TGCGCCAGCAGCTTGGAATCAGCTAACTATGGCTACACCTTC. Amino acid sequence: CASSLESANYGYTF.

The V gene is TRBV28, the J gene TRBJ2-1; possibly TRBD1 or TRBD2 for D (6 bases each). Germline V gene lookup returns CDR1 MDHEN and CDR2 SYDVKM. The CDR3 totals 15 residues. The ends were cut back, 4 bases at V and 9 bases at J, with 19 bases in the middle. CDR3: CASSSPGGGRGEQFF. For the CDR3, the DNA is TGTGCCAGCAGTTCCCCGGGTGGGGGGCGAGGTGAGCAGTTCTTC.

V is TRBV5-1 and J is TRBJ1-2; D is unresolved. This CDR3 has 14 residues. The germline gives CDR1 SGHRS, CDR2 YFSETQ. Trimming shortened V by 4 bases and J by 10 bases, and 20 bases separated the two germline ends. This CDR3 reads CASSPGTPNAPYTF. Written as DNA, the CDR3 is TGCGCCAGCAGCCCGGGAACCCCGAATGCTCCCTACACCTTC.

The V gene is TRBV5-1, the J gene TRBJ2-7, with D possibly matching TRBD1 (6 bases). CDR1 and CDR2 from the germline V gene are SGHRS and YFSETQ. Trimming cost V 7 bases and J 2 bases, with 13 bases left between them. The CDR3 contains 13 residues. In DNA form, the CDR3 reads TGCGCCAGCGGTCCGGGACAAGCCTACGAGCAGTACTTC. It codes for CASGPGQAYEQYF. Full variable domain (outside the CDR3, taken from reference TRBV5-1 and TRBJ2-7): KAGVTQTPRYLIKTRGQQVTLSCSPISGHRSVSWYQQTPGQGLQFLFEYFSETQRNKGNFPGRFSGRQFSNSRSEMNVSTLELGDSALYLCASGPGQAYEQYFGPGTRLTVT.

This clone was seen only a few times. The chain employs TRBV5-1 and TRBJ1-2; 8 nucleotides match TRBD1. CDR1 and CDR2 (germline): SGHRS, YFSETQ. The CDR3 loop spans 15 amino acids. V lost 0 bases to trimming and J lost 7 bases; unmatched junction nucleotides: 8. CDR3 bases: TGCGCCAGCAGCTTGGAGGCAGGGGGCGCTTTTGGCTACACCTTC. Translated: CASSLEAGGAFGYTF.

The chain carries TRBV5-1 and TRBJ2-3; 7 positions match TRBD2. The CDR3 sequence is 17 residues long. CDR1 is SGHRS and CDR2 is YFSETQ in the germline V gene. Trimming removed 3 bases from V and 2 bases from J; junction bases left unmatched: 12. The DNA of the CDR3 is TGCGCCAGCAGCTGGTCGGGGGGAGCGGGTCTCACAGATACGCAGTATTTT. This gives the protein CASSWSGGAGLTDTQYF.

This clone is a singleton in its sample. The chain combines TRBV5-1 with TRBJ2-5, with D possibly being TRBD2 (7 bases). With 4 bases removed from V and 3 bases from J, the gap between germline ends came to 16 bases. This CDR3 spans 15 amino acids. Germline CDR1 reads SGHRS; CDR2 reads YFSETQ. CDR3 sequence: CASSGGAGPKETQYF. CDR3 bases: TGCGCCAGCAGCGGGGGGGCGGGCCCGAAAGAGACCCAGTACTTC.

V and J are TRBV4-3 and TRBJ2-3; 7 nucleotides line up with TRBD1. The CDR3 contains 17 residues. V trimming: 1 base; J trimming: 2 bases; junction bases outside the gene matches: 9. The V gene's germline CDR1 is LGHNA and CDR2 YSLEER. CDR3 sequence reads: CASSQGLTGTLTDTQYF. CDR3 in DNA: TGCGCCAGCAGCCAAGGCCTGACAGGGACCCTCACAGATACGCAGTATTTT.

This chain links TRBV5-1 with TRBJ1-2; perhaps TRBD1 as D (6 bases). The V gene lost 0 bases and the J gene lost 4 bases, with 7 bases spanning the gap. This CDR3 comprises 13 residues. Germline V gene lookup returns CDR1 SGHRS and CDR2 YFSETQ. The CDR3 DNA sequence: TGCGCCAGCAGCTTGGAGGACAGCTATGGCTACACCTTC. It encodes CASSLEDSYGYTF.

This clone has just one count. The genes are TRBV6-5 and TRBJ2-7; the match to TRBD1 covers 10 bases. Germline V gene sequence: CDR1 MNHEY, CDR2 SVGAGI. The CDR3 length is 15 residues. J lost 4 bases, V lost 0 bases, and 3 bases had no gene match. The CDR3 coding sequence is TGTGCCAGCAGTTACTCAGGGACAGGGGTTTACGAGCAGTACTTC. This codes for CASSYSGTGVYEQYF.

This clone was detected once. The chain joins TRBV6-5 to TRBJ1-2; a possible D gene is TRBD1 (6 bases). In germline, CDR1 is MNHEY, CDR2 SVGAGI. The CDR3 has 14 amino acids. Trimming removed 6 bases at V and 3 bases at J, with 14 bases between. The CDR3 spells CASRFPGVDYGYTF. CDR3 DNA: TGTGCCAGCAGATTTCCAGGGGTGGACTATGGCTACACCTTC.

This clone was seen only a few times. This rearrangement joins TRBV5-1 to TRBJ1-2, with D possibly TRBD1 on 5 matching bases. Germline V CDR1 and CDR2: SGHRS, YFSETQ. The length of the CDR3 is 13 residues. Trimming shortened V by 4 bases and J by 4 bases, and 11 bases separated the two germline ends. The CDR3 coding sequence is TGCGCCAGCAGCCCAGCGGACACCTATGGCTACACCTTC. Its protein product is CASSPADTYGYTF.

This chain uses TRBV9 with TRBJ2-2; possibly TRBD2 for D (6 bases). Germline loops: CDR1 SGDLS, CDR2 YYNGEE. The CDR3 totals 15 residues. The V end lost 4 bases, the J end lost 1 base, and 11 bases lay between the germline ends. The CDR3, as DNA: TGTGCCAGCAGCTCCTCCGGGGGGAACACCGGGGAGCTGTTTTTT. Protein sequence: CASSSSGGNTGELFF.

V and J are TRBV7-8 and TRBJ1-1; the D is unclear. V was clipped by 4 bases and J by 1 base, with 7 bases between them. CDR1 SGHVS and CDR2 FQNEAQ come from the germline V gene. The CDR3 is 13 residues long. The DNA of the CDR3 is TGTGCCAGCAGCTGGGCCGAGAACACTGAAGCTTTCTTT. Translating gives CASSWAENTEAFF.

The chain couples TRBV6-6 to TRBJ1-1; 7 nucleotides agree with TRBD1. CDR1 and CDR2 from the germline V gene are MNHNY and SVGAGI (reference sequence). V lost 6 bases, J lost 3 bases, and 7 bases stayed unmatched. The CDR3 contains 14 residues. This CDR3 reads CASRPTGADTEAFF. DNA for the CDR3: TGTGCCAGCAGACCCACAGGGGCGGACACTGAAGCTTTCTTT.

Points on this clone: One end of the junction fails to match germline, which may point to a read error. The chain is built from TRBV19 and TRBJ2-6; TRBD1 or TRBD2 may be the D gene (6 bases each). The germline V gene encodes CDR1 LNHDA and CDR2 SQIVND (reference sequence). The CDR3 spans 12 residues. Here the CDR3 reads CASSTGADVLTF. Written as DNA, the CDR3 is TGTGCCAGTTCGACGGGGGCCGACGTCCTGACTTTC.

The V gene is TRBV9, the J gene TRBJ2-5; D uncertain. The tail of the sequence fits TRBJ2-7 better, so the J call may be wrong. This CDR3 comprises 13 residues. Germline CDR1 SGDLS, CDR2 YYNGEE. This CDR3 reads CASSVGASYEQYF. DNA of the CDR3: TGTGCCAGCAGCGTAGGGGCTTCCTACGAGCAGTACTTC.

The chain couples TRBV4-2 to TRBJ2-1, with D perhaps TRBD1 (6 bases). Per germline, CDR1 LGHNA and CDR2 YNFKEQ. The V end was cut by 1 base, the J end by 5 bases, with 18 bases between. The CDR3 runs 17 residues. CDR3 residues: CASSQGEATAGDNEQFF. The DNA for the CDR3 is TGTGCCAGCAGCCAAGGCGAGGCTACCGCAGGGGACAATGAGCAGTTCTTC.

The chain has TRBV4-3 and TRBJ1-1; perhaps TRBD1 as D (5 bases). The CDR3 loop spans 15 amino acids. Germline V gene lookup returns CDR1 LGHNA and CDR2 YSLEER. The V end was cut by 0 bases, the J end by 4 bases, with 12 bases between. This chain's CDR3 is CASSQDRVGATEAFF. Written as DNA, the CDR3 is TGCGCCAGCAGCCAAGACAGGGTAGGGGCCACTGAAGCTTTCTTT.

J is TRBJ2-1 and V is TRBV9; D is unclear. V lost 7 bases and J lost 8, with 19 bases in between. CDR3 size: 14 residues. The germline CDR1 and CDR2 sequences are SGDLS and YYNGEE. The CDR3 nucleotides are TGTGCCAGCGCTTCGGATTATATGGGCGATGAGCAGTTCTTC. This gives the protein CASASDYMGDEQFF.

The rearrangement uses TRBV28 and TRBJ1-2; possibly TRBD1 for D (5 bases). The V end lost 5 bases, the J end lost 1 base, and 14 bases lay between the germline ends. Germline-derived CDR1 and CDR2 are MDHEN and SYDVKM. This CDR3 is built from 15 residues. The CDR3 bases are TGTGCCAGCAGTCGACCTCAGGGAAATAACTATGGCTACACCTTC. As protein: CASSRPQGNNYGYTF.

The J gene is TRBJ2-1, the V gene TRBV5-1; possibly TRBD2 for D (6 bases). Germline V lookup: CDR1 SGHRS, CDR2 YFSETQ. Trimming removed 2 bases at V and 0 bases at J, with 12 bases between. The CDR3 is 16 residues long. DNA of the CDR3: TGCGCCAGCAGCTTAGAAGCGGGTAGCTCCTACAATGAGCAGTTCTTC. Translated: CASSLEAGSSYNEQFF. The variable domain in full, completed from reference TRBV5-1 and TRBJ2-1, reads KAGVTQTPRYLIKTRGQQVTLSCSPISGHRSVSWYQQTPGQGLQFLFEYFSETQRNKGNFPGRFSGRQFSNSRSEMNVSTLELGDSALYLCASSLEAGSSYNEQFFGPGTRLTVL.